Following are 13 T cell receptor beta chains from one sample sequenced in a study of T cells in Graves' hyperthyroidism and ophthalmopathy. The TCR beta CDR3 regions underwent amplification using RNA transcripts as the source. The study used the HTBI primer set for a first-round RT-PCR of the TCR CDR3. TCRdb ran MiXCR on the multiplex PCR reads and lists one entry per CDR3 protein. This sample has about half a million distinct CDR3 sequences; under 25% occur once, and the top ten carry 26%. Sequenced: blood. These receptors were taken from a man younger than 35 with Graves' hyperthyroidism.

This clonotype was counted many times. The V gene is TRBV9, the J gene TRBJ1-5, with D possibly TRBD1 on 6 matching bases. Germline loops: CDR1 SGDLS, CDR2 YYNGEE. This CDR3 contains 15 residues. V dropped 0 bases and J dropped 6 bases, with 13 bases sitting between them. CDR3 region: CASSVGGGGGQPQHF. The CDR3 DNA follows: TGTGCCAGCAGCGTAGGGGGGGGAGGGGGTCAGCCCCAGCATTTT.

This clonotype was seen a handful of times. This chain uses TRBV7-9 with TRBJ1-2; D call uncertain. The CDR3 sequence is 15 residues long. V was clipped by 5 bases and J by 0 bases, with 13 bases between them. Looked up from germline, CDR1 is SEHNR and CDR2 is FQNEAQ (reference sequence). Here the CDR3 reads CASSPEVQTNYGYTF. CDR3 nucleotide sequence: TGTGCCAGCAGCCCAGAAGTACAGACTAACTATGGCTACACCTTC.

V gene TRBV6-5 combines with J gene TRBJ2-2; D not certain. Per the germline V gene, CDR1 is MNHEY and CDR2 is SVGAGI. V lost 5 bases to trimming and J lost 0 bases, with 13 bases between them. This CDR3 is built from 16 residues. The CDR3 protein is CASSPSLSSNTGELFF. The CDR3 bases are TGTGCCAGCAGTCCCTCGTTATCCTCGAACACCGGGGAGCTGTTTTTT.

This chain uses TRBV30 with TRBJ2-2; weak D call: TRBD1 (5 bases). Between the trimmed V and J ends, which lost 2 bases and 4 bases, there was a span of 11 bases. In germline, CDR1 is GTSNPN, CDR2 SVGIG (reference sequence). The CDR3 consists of 14 residues. The CDR3 region has the DNA TGTGCCTGGAGTTTTAGGGGTAGCACCGGGGAGCTGTTTTTT. This translates into CAWSFRGSTGELFF.

CDR3 protein: CASSLRQSGANVLTF. In DNA, the CDR3 is TGTGCCAGCAGTCTCAGGCAGTCTGGGGCCAACGTCCTGACTTTC. The chain employs TRBV6-1 and TRBJ2-6; D is unresolved. The CDR3 loop spans 15 amino acids. Per germline, CDR1 MNHNS and CDR2 SASEGT. V lost 5 bases, J lost 1 base, and 9 bases lay in between.

In its sample, this clonotype was seen many times. The chain recombines TRBV12-3 or TRBV12-4 with TRBJ1-1, with 8 bases lining up with TRBD1. V lost 6 bases to trimming and J lost 6 bases; unmatched junction nucleotides: 3. The CDR3 loop spans 12 amino acids. The CDR3 protein is CASRLQGAEAFF. As DNA, the CDR3 is TGTGCCAGCAGATTACAGGGGGCTGAAGCTTTCTTT.

This clonotype has a count of ten or more. The CDR3 DNA sequence: TGTGCCAGCAGCTCCATATCACAGCATTTT. Its protein product is CASSSISQHF. The chain couples TRBV28 to TRBJ1-5; D unclear. The V gene lost 6 bases and the J gene lost 13 bases, with 10 bases spanning the gap. The V gene's germline CDR1 is MDHEN and CDR2 SYDVKM. CDR3 length: 10 residues. Supplemented by reference TRBV28 and TRBJ1-5, the full variable domain reads DVKVTQSSRYLVKRTGEKVFLECVQDMDHENMFWYRQDPGLGLRLIYFSYDVKMKEKGDIPEGYSVSREKKERFSLILESASTNQTSMYLCASSSISQHFGDGTRLSIL.

The chain uses TRBV12-3 or TRBV12-4 and TRBJ1-2, with TRBD1 matching over 8 bases. With V trimmed by 2 bases and J by 6 bases, 8 bases remained unmatched. The CDR3 spans 15 residues. This CDR3 reads CASSLKDRVRDGYTF. CDR3 sequence (DNA): TGTGCCAGCAGTTTAAAGGACAGGGTAAGGGATGGCTACACCTTC.

The V gene is TRBV3-1, the J gene TRBJ2-2; 7 bases line up with TRBD1. Trimming removed 6 bases from V and 0 bases from J; junction bases left unmatched: 4. Germline CDR1 and CDR2: LGHDT and YNNKEL (reference sequence). The CDR3 spans 15 residues. CDR3: CASSRQGTNTGELFF. DNA for the CDR3: TGTGCCAGCAGTCGACAGGGCACGAACACCGGGGAGCTGTTTTTT.

The chain carries TRBV14 and TRBJ2-7, with a tentative D call TRBD2 (6 bases). The V and J ends lost 5 bases and 4 bases respectively, with 27 bases between them. Germline CDR1 and CDR2: SGHDN and FVKESK. The CDR3 has 18 residues. The CDR3 spells CASSSGRSGEALVYEQYF. The CDR3 DNA is TGTGCCAGCAGCTCCGGTCGGTCGGGGGAGGCTTTGGTGTACGAGCAGTACTTC.

In DNA form, the CDR3 reads TGTGCCAGCAGTCCCTGGGGACCCACTGAAGCTTTCTTT. It specifies CASSPWGPTEAFF. The chain carries TRBV27 and TRBJ1-1; D may be TRBD1 (5 bases). The length of the CDR3 is 13 residues. Germline CDR1 reads MNHEY; CDR2 reads SMNVEV (reference sequence). V gave up 5 bases and J gave up 4 bases, with 11 bases separating them.

The chain links TRBV11-2 to TRBJ2-2; 7 bases align to TRBD2. V dropped 1 base and J dropped 9; count of bases not matched to a gene: 11. This CDR3 region has 16 residues. In germline, CDR1 is SGHAT, CDR2 FQNNGV. For the CDR3, the DNA is TGTGCCAGCAGCTTAGGCGGCGCGGGAGTTAGGCGGGAGCTGTTTTTT. Amino acid sequence: CASSLGGAGVRRELFF.

This clonotype showed up many times. J is TRBJ2-2 and V is TRBV6-1; the D is unclear. The V end was cut by 6 bases, the J end by 6 bases, with 17 bases between. This CDR3 is built from 15 residues. Germline CDR1 and CDR2: MNHNS and SASEGT. The DNA of the CDR3 is TGTGCCAGCAGCCGCGGCCCCGAAGCGCCCGGGGAGCTGTTTTTT. Translation: CASSRGPEAPGELFF.